This T cell receptor (beta chain) was retrieved from a study of cytomegalovirus exposure and HLA in healthy donors. The CDR3 has 15 residues. V lost 2 bases and J lost 4; bases outside the gene matches: 5. Germline CDR1 reads MGHRA; CDR2 reads YSYEKL. Note on this clone: No antigen is known for it.

Study-wide results and caveats: Most of the TCR beta V segments (in an earlier analysis) were productive either about 87% or about 30% of the time. Later analysis suggested most CMV-associated TCR beta chains were HLA-restricted. Most TCR sequences were rare, but some public TCRs occurred in many donors.

With 60 Vbeta and 13 Jbeta primers, the PCR was carried out. Some clones are missing from TCRdb's copy, which holds only in-frame ones; the method was immunoSEQ multiplex PCR. The data show 150,000 to 200,000 clones, more than 60% seen once. The chain is built from TRBV4-1 and TRBJ1-1; 9 bases match TRBD1. The source material was PBMCs. The TCR comes from a woman in her thirties or forties in good health and CMV-seropositive. The CDR3: CASSQSTGGITEAFF. The CDR3 region has the DNA TGCGCCAGCAGCCAATCGACAGGGGGGATCACTGAAGCTTTCTTT.